The rows below give T cell receptor delta chains drawn from one sample of a study of gamma-delta chains in newborns, infants, children. TCRdb used CATT to re-call clones from the reads. Of approximately 11,000 delta-chain clones in the sample, 3.5% are singletons; the top ten hold roughly 8.9%. Sequenced input: blood. Receptors were obtained from a child who was a newborn, infant or young child, either healthy, febrile or measles-vaccinated (not recorded which). CDR3s include the opening cysteine and the closing phenylalanine or tryptophan. Fields, in order: clone size, D gene, V gene, J gene, CDR3 protein, CDR3 DNA. A D gene is named only where the DNA matches it firmly. Not every row has a clone size; where given, it reads once, few, many or a size class.

NA	TRDD3	TRDV1	TRDJ1	CALGESIGIRYISDKLIF	TGTGCTCTTGGGGAAAGTATCGGGATACGCTATATCTCCGATAAACTCATCTTT
few	NA	TRDV1	TRDJ1	CALGVKYTDKLIF	TGTGCTCTTGGGGTAAAGTACACCGATAAACTCATCTTT
few	NA	TRDV1	TRDJ1	CALGEAGYQSCDKLIF	TGTGCTCTTGGGGAAGCCGGTTACCAGTCATGCGATAAACTCATCTTT
few	TRDD3	TRDV1	TRDJ1	CALGGRLPTFSGGYGYTDKLIF	TGTGCTCTTGGGGGGCGCCTTCCTACTTTTTCTGGGGGATACGGATACACCGATAAACTCATCTTT
few	TRDD3	TRDV1	TRDJ4	CALGAGERGIRCKARPLIF	TGTGCTCTTGGGGCCGGGGAAAGGGGGATACGTTGTAAAGCCAGACCCCTGATCTTT
few	TRDD3	TRDV1	TRDJ2	CALGDPILPRWGIARLTAQLFF	TGTGCTCTTGGGGACCCGATCCTTCCGAGATGGGGGATAGCTCGTTTGACAGCGCAGCTCTTCTTT
NA	TRDD3	TRDV1	TRDJ1	CALGTSSPPGGYYADKLIF	TGTGCTCTTGGGACCTCATCCCCGCCCGGGGGATATTATGCCGATAAACTCATCTTT
few	TRDD3	TRDV1	TRDJ1	CALGELGRLYPANFTGGYGSMSSDKLIF	TGTGCTCTTGGGGAACTAGGGCGACTCTACCCCGCAAATTTTACTGGGGGATATGGAAGTATGTCGTCCGATAAACTCATCTTT
NA	NA	TRDV1	TRDJ1	CALGEPNDRALWGQTYTDKLIF	TGTGCTCTTGGGGAACCCAACGATCGGGCGCTCTGGGGCCAAACGTACACCGATAAACTCATCTTT
NA	TRDD3	TRDV1	TRDJ1	CALVGRRLGVIGEEAYTDKLIF	TGTGCTCTTGTTGGTCGCCGGCTGGGGGTCATCGGAGAAGAAGCTTACACCGATAAACTCATCTTT
medium-sized	NA	TRDV2	TRDJ1	CACDRIKIDKLIF	TGTGCCTGTGACAGGATTAAGATCGATAAACTCATCTTT
NA	NA	TRDV1	TRDJ1	CALGENNGKGSQLIF	TGTGCTCTTGGGGAAAACAACGGGAAGGGATCCCAACTCATCTTT
NA	TRDD3	TRDV1	TRDJ1	CALGELVFLRGIQHRNDKLIF	TGTGCTCTTGGGGAACTAGTGTTCCTTCGGGGGATACAACACCGTAACGATAAACTCATCTTT
NA	NA	TRDV2	TRDJ3	CACEEIQSSRDTRQMFF	TGTGCCTGTGAGGAGATCCAGAGCTCCCGGGACACCCGACAGATGTTTTTC
NA	TRDD3	TRDV1	TRDJ1	CALGGALPVPGGYTDKLIF	TGTGCTCTTGGGGGAGCCCTTCCCGTACCTGGGGGATACACCGATAAACTCATCTTT
NA	TRDD3	TRDV1	TRDJ2	CALGELSERSPGRYYVTKSRTGGPEIGTAQLFF	TGTGCTCTTGGGGAACTGTCGGAGCGGTCCCCAGGGCGGTACTACGTGACCAAGAGCCGTACTGGGGGACCGGAGATCGGGACAGCACAACTCTTCTTT
medium-sized	TRDD3	TRDV2	TRDJ3	CACDTVLGDNSWDTRQMFF	TGTGCCTGTGACACCGTACTGGGGGATAACTCCTGGGACACCCGACAGATGTTTTTC
few	TRDD3	TRDV1	TRDJ1	CALGVPPSGGYLSILGDKLIF	TGTGCTCTTGGGGTCCCGCCCTCTGGGGGATACCTATCGATTTTGGGCGATAAACTCATCTTT
NA	TRDD3	TRDV1	TRDJ1	CALGELQYWGFPDKLIF	TGTGCTCTTGGGGAACTTCAGTACTGGGGGTTCCCCGATAAACTCATCTTT
few	TRDD3	TRDV1	TRDJ1	CALGELPYSSGDTRDKLIF	TGTGCTCTTGGGGAACTGCCCTACTCCTCTGGGGATACCAGGGATAAACTCATCTTT
few	TRDD3	TRDV3	TRDJ1	CAFLSHSVGDVDKLIF	TGTGCCTTTTTATCTCACTCGGTGGGGGATGTTGATAAACTCATCTTT
NA	TRDD3	TRDV1	TRDJ1	CALGDGVASKYWGIRKLIF	TGTGCTCTTGGGGACGGAGTTGCTTCCAAGTACTGGGGGATACGAAAACTCATCTTT
few	NA	TRDV2	TRDJ1	CACDTILPTRGSNKLIF	TGTGCCTGTGACACCATTTTACCGACAAGGGGAAGTAATAAACTCATCTTT
NA	NA	TRDV1	TRDJ1	CALGDHQPRYTDKLIF	TGTGCTCTTGGGGACCACCAACCGAGATACACCGATAAACTCATCTTT
few	NA	TRDV1	TRDJ1	CALAPESFLGKLIF	TGTGCTCTTGCCCCTGAATCCTTTCTGGGTAAACTCATCTTT
NA	TRDD3	TRDV1	TRDJ1	CALGELPGPPRWGIFATDKLIF	TGTGCTCTTGGGGAACTACCTGGGCCTCCACGGTGGGGGATATTCGCCACCGATAAACTCATCTTT
NA	NA	TRDV1	TRDJ1	CALGGGKLRRSTDKLIF	TGTGCTCTTGGGGGGGGGAAGCTACGGAGGAGCACCGATAAACTCATCTTT
NA	NA	TRDV1	TRDJ1	CALGESRFRARGGLSTDKLIF	TGTGCTCTTGGGGAGAGCCGGTTTCGGGCCCGAGGGGGCCTCTCGACCGATAAACTCATCTTT
few	TRDD3	TRDV1	TRDJ1	CALGERQPSYSYWGITKLIF	TGTGCTCTTGGGGAAAGGCAGCCTTCCTACTCCTACTGGGGGATAACAAAACTCATCTTT
few	NA	TRDV2	TRDJ1	CACDTVGGSNRRNTDKLIF	TGTGCCTGTGACACCGTTGGTGGATCCAATCGACGTAACACCGATAAACTCATCTTT
NA	NA	TRDV1	TRDJ1	CALGEPPRAMWGHNDKLIF	TGTGCTCTTGGGGAACCCCCTAGGGCGATGTGGGGACACAACGATAAACTCATCTTT
medium-sized	TRDD3	TRDV2	TRDJ3	CACDTAGGYWDTRQMFF	TGTGCCTGTGACACCGCTGGGGGATACTGGGACACCCGACAGATGTTTTTC
medium-sized	TRDD3	TRDV2	TRDJ1	CACDLLGESDKADKLIF	TGTGCCTGTGACCTACTGGGGGAATCGGACAAGGCTGATAAACTCATCTTT
few	NA	TRDV1	TRDJ1	CALGELRPRIKRIPDKLIF	TGTGCTCTTGGGGAACTAAGGCCTCGTATCAAGAGGATCCCCGATAAACTCATCTTT
few	NA	TRDV3	TRDJ1	CAFPFLSEWGIGTDKLIF	TGTGCCTTTCCCTTCCTGTCCGAGTGGGGGATTGGCACCGATAAACTCATCTTT
medium-sized	TRDD3	TRDV2	TRDJ1	CACEPLGRVGDTRGTDKLIF	TGTGCCTGTGAACCCTTAGGACGGGTGGGGGATACGCGAGGGACCGATAAACTCATCTTT
few	TRDD3	TRDV2	TRDJ3	CACDTGGYGTWDTRQMFF	TGTGCCTGTGACACTGGGGGATACGGGACCTGGGACACCCGACAGATGTTTTTC
few	TRDD3	TRDV2	TRDJ1	CACDTPWGMYTDKIIF	TGTGCCTGTGACACGCCCTGGGGGATGTACACCGATAAAATCATCTTT
few	NA	TRDV1	TRDJ1	CALGERVYHKPDKLIF	TGTGCTCTTGGGGAACGGGTCTATCATAAACCCGATAAACTCATCTTT
few	TRDD2	TRDV1	TRDJ1	CALGEPSFLRVTPEVMDTDKLIF	TGTGCTCTTGGGGAACCTTCGTTCCTACGCGTTACTCCTGAGGTGATGGACACCGATAAACTCATCTTT
NA	TRDD3	TRDV1	TRDJ1	CALGEPTGVGSYTDKLIF	TGTGCTCTTGGGGAACCCACTGGGGTGGGGAGTTACACCGATAAACTCATCTTT
NA	NA	TRDV1	TRDJ1	CALGELEGGPPQYTDKLIF	TGTGCTCTTGGGGAACTAGAAGGGGGACCCCCCCAGTACACCGATAAACTCATCTTT
medium-sized	TRDD3	TRDV1	TRDJ3	CALGEPGFNRGDRSSWDTRQMFF	TGTGCTCTTGGGGAACCTGGATTCAACAGGGGGGATAGGAGCTCCTGGGACACCCGACAGATGTTTTTC
medium-sized	TRDD3	TRDV2	TRDJ1	CACEPLGISQGADKLIF	TGTGCCTGTGAACCTCTGGGGATATCCCAGGGTGCCGATAAACTCATCTTT
medium-sized	NA	TRDV2	TRDJ1	CACDLLGDRNDKLIF	TGTGCCTGTGACCTCTTGGGCGATCGGAACGATAAACTCATCTTT
few	NA	TRDV2	TRDJ3	CACDTGWGDSWDTRQMFF	TGTGCCTGTGACACCGGGTGGGGAGACTCCTGGGACACCCGACAGATGTTTTTC